Many counts were recorded for the clone carrying this TCR beta chain. Its antigen is unidentified. Synthesis of cDNA used 5'RACE (with 10-nucleotide random UMIs). MiXCR, run by TCRdb on the 5' RACE reads, gives a single entry per CDR3 protein. Among tens of thousands of distinct CDR3 sequences listed, approximately 10% were seen once. The data derive from a study of neurological immune-mediated disorders. Overall study findings and caveats: None of the CDR3 amino acid sequences of expanded clones were shared across subjects, and this suggested private repertoires in all groups. Healthy controls had more TCR clonal expansion than multiple sclerosis, which showed the least, whereas HTLV-1-associated myelopathy showed the most.

The CDR3 has 15 residues. V trimming: 1 base; J trimming: 4 bases; junction bases outside the gene matches: 9. Germline CDR1 reads DFQATT; CDR2 reads SNEGSKA (reference sequence). Sequencing was performed on PBMCs. The gene calls are TRBV20-1 and TRBJ1-1; 7 positions match TRBD1. The source of this sequence is a woman younger than 45 with HTLV-1-associated myelopathy (HAM/TSP). Here the CDR3 reads CSARGPQGGATEAFF. In DNA, the CDR3 is TGCAGTGCTAGAGGTCCTCAGGGGGGGGCCACTGAAGCTTTCTTT.